The 5 T cell receptor beta chains in this list originate from one sample, sequenced in a study of T cell responses to AZD1222 COVID-19 vaccine. Using immunoSEQ multiplex PCR, the repertoire was profiled, and TCRdb retains in-frame clones only, with some absent. This table has roughly 120,000 clones, about 90% appearing once. This material consisted of peripheral blood, taken on day 0 of AZD1222 vaccination. Source of these receptors: an adult in good health.

This clone has just a few counts. The CDR3 here is CASSEAGAQPQHF. The CDR3 DNA reads TGTGCCAGCAGTGAAGCAGGGGCTCAGCCCCAGCATTTT. The genes are TRBV6-1 and TRBJ1-5, with a possible D match to TRBD1 (5 bases). This CDR3 contains 13 residues. The ends were cut back, 0 bases at V and 6 bases at J, with 6 bases in the middle. Looked up from germline, CDR1 is MNHNS and CDR2 is SASEGT.

In this sample, this clone turned up once. J is TRBJ1-2 and V is TRBV19, with a weak D call TRBD1 (6 bases). The V gene lost 3 bases and the J gene lost 6 bases, with 11 bases spanning the gap. Germline V gene lookup returns CDR1 LNHDA and CDR2 SQIVND (reference sequence). The CDR3 extends over 13 amino acids. CDR3: CASSINRDNGYTF. As DNA, the CDR3 is TGTGCCAGTAGTATCAATAGGGACAATGGCTACACCTTC.

V gene TRBV20-1 combines with J gene TRBJ1-1, with D unclear. With 3 bases removed from V and 9 bases from J, the gap between germline ends came to 17 bases. Germline-derived CDR1 and CDR2 are DFQATT and SNEGSKA (reference sequence). The CDR3 runs to 13 residues. The DNA of the CDR3 is TGCAGTGCTAGTCGACGGCTCGTCCAACAAGCTTTCTTT. It encodes CSASRRLVQQAFF.

The rearrangement links TRBV5-1 to TRBJ2-7; D perhaps matches TRBD2 (7 bases). V was pared by 3 bases and J by 4 bases, with 14 bases between. The CDR3 spans 14 residues. Germline CDR1 SGHRS, CDR2 YFSETQ. CDR3 in amino acids: CASSSQGGAYEQYF. In DNA, the CDR3 is TGCGCCAGCAGCTCCCAAGGGGGGGCATACGAGCAGTACTTC.

The V gene is TRBV27, the J gene TRBJ2-7; 7 nucleotides align to TRBD1. Germline V gives CDR1 MNHEY, CDR2 SMNVEV (reference sequence). The CDR3 loop spans 15 amino acids. The junction had 10 bases not matched to a gene; V was cut back by 5 bases and J by 3 bases. Here the CDR3 DNA reads TGTGCCAGCAGTCCATCTACAGGGGCCTACTACGAGCAGTACTTC. Translated: CASSPSTGAYYEQYF.